One and the same sample provided the 4 T cell receptor beta chains below, sequenced in a study of blood T cell repertoires in COVID-19. Data came from immunoSEQ multiplex PCR; TCRdb stores just in-frame clones and leaves some out. The sample yields some 210,000 clones, approximately 82% seen once. The sample was peripheral blood. These receptor sequences come from a man aged 45-65 years with active or convalescent COVID-19.

The rearrangement uses TRBV18 and TRBJ2-3; tentatively, D is TRBD2 (5 bases). The CDR3 loop spans 14 amino acids. Germline V lookup: CDR1 KGHSH, CDR2 LQKENI. The V end was cut by 0 bases, the J end by 6 bases, with 10 bases between. CDR3 DNA: TGTGCCAGCTCACCACCGGCTACGGGGGATACGCAGTATTTT. This encodes CASSPPATGDTQYF.

The V gene is TRBV5-1, the J gene TRBJ2-1; the match to TRBD2 covers 11 bases. V trimming: 4 bases; J trimming: 4 bases; junction bases outside the gene matches: 7. Per germline, CDR1 SGHRS and CDR2 YFSETQ. The CDR3 covers 16 residues. The CDR3 DNA reads as TGCGCCAGCAGCAGACCCGGGACTAGCGGTTACAATGAGCAGTTCTTC. As protein: CASSRPGTSGYNEQFF.

The chain couples TRBV4-1 to TRBJ2-5; tentative D call: TRBD1 (5 bases). The CDR3 has 15 amino acids. Trimming took off 4 bases at V and 1 base at J, with 13 bases between the two ends. Germline V gives CDR1 MGHRA, CDR2 YSYEKL. The CDR3 nucleotides are TGCGCCAGCAGCCTTAACAGACAGATCCAAGAGACCCAGTACTTC. Its translation is CASSLNRQIQETQYF.

The V gene is TRBV7-9, the J gene TRBJ1-1; possibly TRBD1 for D (6 bases). V gave up 5 bases and J gave up 3 bases, with 19 bases separating them. The CDR3 covers 16 residues. The V gene's germline CDR1 is SEHNR and CDR2 FQNEAQ (reference sequence). CDR3 residues: CASSQPGGARDTEAFF. In nucleotides, the CDR3 is TGTGCCAGCAGCCAGCCTGGGGGGGCGCGGGACACTGAAGCTTTCTTT.